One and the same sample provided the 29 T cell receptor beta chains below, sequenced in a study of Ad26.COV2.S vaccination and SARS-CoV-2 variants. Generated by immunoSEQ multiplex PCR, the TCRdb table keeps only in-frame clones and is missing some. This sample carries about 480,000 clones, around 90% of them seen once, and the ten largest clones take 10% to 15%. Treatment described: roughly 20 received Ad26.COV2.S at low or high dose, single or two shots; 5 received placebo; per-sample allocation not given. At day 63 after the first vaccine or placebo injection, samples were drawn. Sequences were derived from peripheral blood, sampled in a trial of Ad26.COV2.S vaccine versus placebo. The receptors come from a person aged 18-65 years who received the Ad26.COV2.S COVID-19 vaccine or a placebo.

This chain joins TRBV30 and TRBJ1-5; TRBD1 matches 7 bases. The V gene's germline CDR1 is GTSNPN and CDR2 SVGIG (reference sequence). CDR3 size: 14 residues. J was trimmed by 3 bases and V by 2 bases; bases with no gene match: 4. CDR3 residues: CAWSRGQANQPQHF. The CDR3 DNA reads TGTGCCTGGAGTAGGGGGCAGGCCAATCAGCCCCAGCATTTT.

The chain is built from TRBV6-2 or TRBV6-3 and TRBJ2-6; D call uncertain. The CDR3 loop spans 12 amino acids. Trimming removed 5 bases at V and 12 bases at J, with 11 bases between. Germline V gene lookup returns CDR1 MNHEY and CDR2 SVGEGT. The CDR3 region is CASSDTRSVLTF. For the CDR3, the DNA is TGTGCCAGCAGTGACACACGGAGCGTCCTGACTTTC.

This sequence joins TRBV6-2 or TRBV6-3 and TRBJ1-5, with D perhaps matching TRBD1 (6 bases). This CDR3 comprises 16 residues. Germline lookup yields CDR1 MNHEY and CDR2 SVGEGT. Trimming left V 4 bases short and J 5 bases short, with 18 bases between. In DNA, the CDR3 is TGTGCCAGCAGTTCGCGGCCACAGGGCCGGTATCAGCCCCAGCATTTT. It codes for CASSSRPQGRYQPQHF.

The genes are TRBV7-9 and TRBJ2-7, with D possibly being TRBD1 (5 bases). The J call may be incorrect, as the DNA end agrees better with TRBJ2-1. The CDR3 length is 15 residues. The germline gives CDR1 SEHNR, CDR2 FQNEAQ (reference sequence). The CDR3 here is CASSPKIRVSNEQFF. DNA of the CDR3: TGTGCCAGCAGTCCCAAAATCAGGGTTAGTAATGAGCAGTTCTTC.

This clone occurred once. The CDR3 DNA sequence: TGTGCCAGCAGTTCCCAGGGGCCAGATACGCAGTATTTT. It encodes CASSSQGPDTQYF. V usage is TRBV6-5 and J usage is TRBJ2-3; a possible D gene is TRBD1 (6 bases). The CDR3 is made up of 13 amino acids. Per the germline V gene, CDR1 is MNHEY and CDR2 is SVGAGI. V lost 4 bases, J lost 4 bases, and 9 bases lay in between.

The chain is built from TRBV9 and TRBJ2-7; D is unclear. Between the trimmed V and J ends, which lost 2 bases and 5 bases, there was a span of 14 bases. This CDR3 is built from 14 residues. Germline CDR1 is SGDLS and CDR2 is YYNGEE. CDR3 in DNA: TGTGCCAGCAGCGTTGACTCCCTAGGAAACGAGCAGTACTTC. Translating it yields CASSVDSLGNEQYF. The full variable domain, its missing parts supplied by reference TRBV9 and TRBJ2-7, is DSGVTQTPKHLITATGQRVTLRCSPRSGDLSVYWYQQSLDQGLQFLIQYYNGEERAKGNILERFSAQQFPDLHSELNLSSLELGDSALYFCASSVDSLGNEQYFGPGTRLTVT.

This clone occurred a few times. CDR3 loop: CASSATRGGNHEQYF. CDR3 nucleotide sequence: TGTGCCAGCAGTGCAACAAGGGGCGGGAACCACGAGCAGTACTTC. The chain is built from TRBV2 and TRBJ2-7; D is possibly TRBD2 (6 bases). CDR3 length: 15 amino acids. Trimming left V 4 bases short and J 5 bases short, with 18 bases between. Germline values: CDR1 SNHLY, CDR2 FYNNEI. Filled out from reference TRBV2 and TRBJ2-7, the complete variable domain reads EPEVTQTPSHQVTQMGQEVILRCVPISNHLYFYWYRQILGQKVEFLVSFYNNEISEKSEIFDDQFSVERPDGSNFTLKIRSTKLEDSAMYFCASSATRGGNHEQYFGPGTRLTVT.

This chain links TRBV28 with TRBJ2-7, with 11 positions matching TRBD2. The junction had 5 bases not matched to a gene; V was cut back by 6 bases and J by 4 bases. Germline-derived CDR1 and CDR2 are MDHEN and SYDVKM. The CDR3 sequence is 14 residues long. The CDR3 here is CASSQTSGTYEQYF. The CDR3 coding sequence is TGTGCCAGCAGCCAGACTAGCGGGACATACGAGCAGTACTTC.

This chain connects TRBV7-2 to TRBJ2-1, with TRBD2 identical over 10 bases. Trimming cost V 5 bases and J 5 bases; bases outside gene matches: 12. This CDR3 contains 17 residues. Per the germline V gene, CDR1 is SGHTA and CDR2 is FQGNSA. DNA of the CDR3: TGTGCCAGCAGCCTGAAACCGGGACTAGCGAAAAACAATGAGCAGTTCTTC. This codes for CASSLKPGLAKNNEQFF.

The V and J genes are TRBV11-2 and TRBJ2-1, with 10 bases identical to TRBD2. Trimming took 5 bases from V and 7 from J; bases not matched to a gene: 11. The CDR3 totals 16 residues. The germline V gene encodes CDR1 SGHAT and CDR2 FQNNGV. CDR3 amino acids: CASSPHGLAGENEQFF. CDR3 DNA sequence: TGTGCCAGCAGCCCCCATGGTCTAGCGGGAGAAAATGAGCAGTTCTTC.

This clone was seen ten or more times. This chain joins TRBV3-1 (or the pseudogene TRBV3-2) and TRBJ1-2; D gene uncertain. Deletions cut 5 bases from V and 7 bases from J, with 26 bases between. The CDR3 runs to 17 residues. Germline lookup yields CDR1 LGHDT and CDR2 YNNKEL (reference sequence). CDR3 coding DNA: TGTGCCAGCAGCTCCCATGTCATGGATCGGAGTGGTTTTGGCTACACCTTC. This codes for CASSSHVMDRSGFGYTF.

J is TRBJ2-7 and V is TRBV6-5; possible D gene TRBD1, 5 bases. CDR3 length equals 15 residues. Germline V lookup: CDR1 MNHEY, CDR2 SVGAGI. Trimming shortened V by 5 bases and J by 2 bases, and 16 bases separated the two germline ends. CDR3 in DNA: TGTGCCAGCAGTCCCACCGACAGCCCAGCCTACGAGCAGTACTTC. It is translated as CASSPTDSPAYEQYF.

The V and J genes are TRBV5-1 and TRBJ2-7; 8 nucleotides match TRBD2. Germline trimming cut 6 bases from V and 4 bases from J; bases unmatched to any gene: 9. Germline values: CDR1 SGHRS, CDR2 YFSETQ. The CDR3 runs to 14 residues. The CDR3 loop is CASTPSSGLYEQYF. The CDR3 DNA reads TGCGCCAGCACCCCATCTAGCGGGCTTTACGAGCAGTACTTC.

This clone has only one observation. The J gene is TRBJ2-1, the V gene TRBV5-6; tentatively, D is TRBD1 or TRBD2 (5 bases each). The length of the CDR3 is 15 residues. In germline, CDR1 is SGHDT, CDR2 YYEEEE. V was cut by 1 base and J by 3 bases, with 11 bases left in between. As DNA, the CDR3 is TGTGCCAGCAGCTTGCTTGGGACCTACTACAATGAGCAGTTCTTC. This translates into CASSLLGTYYNEQFF. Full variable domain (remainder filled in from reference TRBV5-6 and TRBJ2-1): DAGVTQSPTHLIKTRGQQVTLRCSPKSGHDTVSWYQQALGQGPQFIFQYYEEEERQRGNFPDRFSGHQFPNYSSELNVNALLLGDSALYLCASSLLGTYYNEQFFGPGTRLTVL.

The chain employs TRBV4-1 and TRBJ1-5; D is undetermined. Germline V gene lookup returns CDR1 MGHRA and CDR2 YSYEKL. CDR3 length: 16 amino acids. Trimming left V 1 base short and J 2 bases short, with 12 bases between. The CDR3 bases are TGCGCCAGCAGCCAAGTTTTAGGGAGCGGCAATCAGCCCCAGCATTTT. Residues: CASSQVLGSGNQPQHF.

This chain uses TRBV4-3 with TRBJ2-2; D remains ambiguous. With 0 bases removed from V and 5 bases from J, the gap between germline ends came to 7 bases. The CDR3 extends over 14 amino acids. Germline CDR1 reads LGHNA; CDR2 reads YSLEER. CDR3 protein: CASSQELSTGELFF. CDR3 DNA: TGCGCCAGCAGCCAAGAGTTGTCTACCGGGGAGCTGTTTTTT.

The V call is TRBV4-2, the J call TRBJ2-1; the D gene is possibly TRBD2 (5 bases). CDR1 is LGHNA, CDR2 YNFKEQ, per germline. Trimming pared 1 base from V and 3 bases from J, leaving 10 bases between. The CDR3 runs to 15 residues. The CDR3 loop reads CASSQVGTSYNEQFF. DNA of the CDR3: TGTGCCAGCAGCCAAGTAGGAACTAGCTACAATGAGCAGTTCTTC.

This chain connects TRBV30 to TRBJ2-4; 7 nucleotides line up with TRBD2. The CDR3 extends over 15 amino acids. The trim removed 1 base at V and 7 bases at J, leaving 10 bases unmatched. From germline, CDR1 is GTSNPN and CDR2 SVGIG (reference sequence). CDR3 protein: CAWSGLGRGFNIQYF. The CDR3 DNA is TGTGCCTGGAGTGGCCTAGGGCGGGGGTTTAACATTCAGTACTTC. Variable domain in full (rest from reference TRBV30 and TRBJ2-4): SQTIHQWPATLVQPVGSPLSLECTVEGTSNPNLYWYRQAAGRGLQLLFYSVGIGQISSEVPQNLSASRPQDRQFILSSKKLLLSDSGFYLCAWSGLGRGFNIQYFGAGTRLSVL.

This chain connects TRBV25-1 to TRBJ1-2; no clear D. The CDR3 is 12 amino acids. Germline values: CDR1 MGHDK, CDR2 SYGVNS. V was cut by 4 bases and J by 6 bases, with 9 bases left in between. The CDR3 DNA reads TGTGCCAGCAGTGTGGGCAGTAATGGCTACACCTTC. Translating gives CASSVGSNGYTF.

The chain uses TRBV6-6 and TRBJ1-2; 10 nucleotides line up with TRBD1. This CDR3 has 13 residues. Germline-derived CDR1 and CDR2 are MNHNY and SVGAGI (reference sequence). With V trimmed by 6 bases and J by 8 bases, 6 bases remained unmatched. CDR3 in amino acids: CASRRQGAWGYTF. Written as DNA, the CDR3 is TGTGCCAGCAGACGACAGGGGGCTTGGGGCTACACCTTC.

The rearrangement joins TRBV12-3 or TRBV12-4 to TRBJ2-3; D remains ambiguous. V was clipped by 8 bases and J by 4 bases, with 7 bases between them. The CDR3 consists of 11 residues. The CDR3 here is CASGMSDTQYF. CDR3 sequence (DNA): TGTGCCAGCGGAATGTCAGATACGCAGTATTTT.

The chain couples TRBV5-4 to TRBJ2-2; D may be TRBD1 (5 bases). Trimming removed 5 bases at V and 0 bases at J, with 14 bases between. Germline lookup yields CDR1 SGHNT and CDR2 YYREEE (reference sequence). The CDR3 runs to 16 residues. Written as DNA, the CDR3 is TGTGCCAGCAGAGACCGACAGAGGCCGAACACCGGGGAGCTGTTTTTT. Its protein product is CASRDRQRPNTGELFF.

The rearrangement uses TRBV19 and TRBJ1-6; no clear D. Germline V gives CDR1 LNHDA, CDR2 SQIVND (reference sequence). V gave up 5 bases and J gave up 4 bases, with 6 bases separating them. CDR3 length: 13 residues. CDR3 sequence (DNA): TGTGCCAGTAGTGCATTGTATAATTCACCCCTCCACTTT. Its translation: CASSALYNSPLHF. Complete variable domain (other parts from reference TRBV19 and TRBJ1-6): DGGITQSPKYLFRKEGQNVTLSCEQNLNHDAMYWYRQDPGQGLRLIYYSQIVNDFQKGDIAEGYSVSREKKESFPLTVTSAQKNPTAFYLCASSALYNSPLHFGNGTRLTVT.

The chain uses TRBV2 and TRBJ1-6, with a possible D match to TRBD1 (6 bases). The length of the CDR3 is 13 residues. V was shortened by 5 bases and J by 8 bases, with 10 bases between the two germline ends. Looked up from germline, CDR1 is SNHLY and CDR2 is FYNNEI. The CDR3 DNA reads TGTGCCAGCAGTCAGGACAGTCATTCACCCCTCCACTTT. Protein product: CASSQDSHSPLHF. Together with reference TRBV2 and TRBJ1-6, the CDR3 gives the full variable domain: EPEVTQTPSHQVTQMGQEVILRCVPISNHLYFYWYRQILGQKVEFLVSFYNNEISEKSEIFDDQFSVERPDGSNFTLKIRSTKLEDSAMYFCASSQDSHSPLHFGNGTRLTVT.

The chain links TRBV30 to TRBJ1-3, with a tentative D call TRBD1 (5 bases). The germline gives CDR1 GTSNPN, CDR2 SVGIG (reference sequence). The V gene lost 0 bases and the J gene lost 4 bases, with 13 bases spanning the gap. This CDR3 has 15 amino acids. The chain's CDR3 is CAWSVRGSSGNTIYF. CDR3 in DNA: TGTGCCTGGAGTGTACGGGGGAGCTCCGGAAACACCATATATTTT.

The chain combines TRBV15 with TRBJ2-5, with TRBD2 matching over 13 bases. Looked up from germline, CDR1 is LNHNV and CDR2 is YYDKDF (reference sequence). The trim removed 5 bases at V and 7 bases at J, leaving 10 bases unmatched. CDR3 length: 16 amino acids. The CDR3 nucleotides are TGTGCCACCAGCGGCCGGACTAGCGGGAGTTGGGGGACCCAGTACTTC. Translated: CATSGRTSGSWGTQYF.

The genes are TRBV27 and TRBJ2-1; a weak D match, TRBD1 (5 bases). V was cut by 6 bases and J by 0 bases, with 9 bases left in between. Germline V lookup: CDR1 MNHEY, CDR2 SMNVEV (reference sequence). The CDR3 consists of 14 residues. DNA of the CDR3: TGTGCCAGCAGAGACAGCTACTCCTACAATGAGCAGTTCTTC. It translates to CASRDSYSYNEQFF.

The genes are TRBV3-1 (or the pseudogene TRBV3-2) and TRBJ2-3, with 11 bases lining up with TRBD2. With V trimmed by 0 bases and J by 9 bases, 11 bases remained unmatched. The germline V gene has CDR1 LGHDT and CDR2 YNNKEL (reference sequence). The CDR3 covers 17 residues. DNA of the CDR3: TGTGCCAGCAGCCAAGATACCACTAGCGGGAGTGTCGGAACGCAGTATTTT. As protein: CASSQDTTSGSVGTQYF.

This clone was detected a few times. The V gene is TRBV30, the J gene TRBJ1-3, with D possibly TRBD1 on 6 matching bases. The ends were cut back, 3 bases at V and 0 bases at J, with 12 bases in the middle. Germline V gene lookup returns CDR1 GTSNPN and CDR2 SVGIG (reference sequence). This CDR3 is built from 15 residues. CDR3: CAWSAGHFSGNTIYF. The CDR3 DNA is TGTGCCTGGAGCGCGGGACACTTCTCTGGAAACACCATATATTTT.